This entry lists 9 T cell receptor beta chains sequenced from one sample in a study of T-cell reconstitution after alpha-beta-depleted transplantation in children (dated by TCRdb to the mid-2010s). The library was made by PCR. Sequencing was carried out with an Illumina HiSeq 2500. TCR libraries were prepared with molecular barcoding, using unique molecular identifiers to normalize TCRbeta repertoire quantification. The public reads were reprocessed in TCRdb via fastp at Q25 and MiXCR, keeping in-frame beta chains. Rows with one shared CDR3 protein collapse into an entry with the most common genes and DNA. The sample records roughly 590,000 distinct CDR3 sequences, roughly 15% of which are singletons. About 1.1% of the sample is in the top ten clones. Here the sequenced sample was PBMCs from the stem cell graft donor, taken from the stem cell graft. These receptors were taken from a human donor who donated a stem cell graft to a child with acute myeloid leukemia.

This clonotype was seen only a few times. This sequence joins TRBV10-2 and TRBJ2-6; the D gene could be TRBD1 or TRBD2 (5 bases each). V dropped 7 bases and J dropped 2 bases, with 24 bases sitting between them. Germline values: CDR1 WSHSY, CDR2 SAAADI. The length of the CDR3 is 19 residues. CDR3 coding DNA: TGCGCCAGCATGGGGCAGAGGGCGACTAATCGACCTGGGGCCAACGTCCTGACTTTC. Translated, it gives CASMGQRATNRPGANVLTF.

With regard to this clonotype: A much larger clone differs from this one at a single base, so this may be a read error. The rearrangement links TRBV20-1 to TRBJ2-3; a weak D match, TRBD1 (6 bases). This CDR3 has 16 amino acids. The germline gives CDR1 DFQATT, CDR2 SNEGSKA (reference sequence). CDR3 bases: TGCTGTGCTACCCCTCCGTTTGGGGGACACACAGATACGCAGTATTTT. It codes for CCATPPFGGHTDTQYF.

The sample holds many counts of this clonotype. This sequence joins TRBV7-2 and TRBJ2-3; D remains unclear. This CDR3 is built from 14 residues. Trimming took 3 bases from V and 2 from J, leaving 9 bases between them. Germline V gene sequence: CDR1 SGHTA, CDR2 FQGNSA. CDR3 nucleotide sequence: TGTGCCAGCAGCTTCGACGGGTTCACAGATACGCAGTATTTT. Its translation is CASSFDGFTDTQYF.

Many counts were recorded for this clonotype. The gene calls are TRBV20-1 and TRBJ2-7; 8 positions agree with TRBD1. CDR1 and CDR2 (germline): DFQATT, SNEGSKA (reference sequence). The length of the CDR3 is 15 residues. Trimming took 5 bases from V and 5 from J; bases not matched to a gene: 14. The CDR3 region has the DNA TGCAGTGCTGGGATCGGGACAGGTGATCTGGACGAGCAGTACTTC. Its translation is CSAGIGTGDLDEQYF.

The sample holds many counts of this clonotype. The chain combines TRBV20-1 with TRBJ2-3; TRBD2 matches 7 bases. Per germline, CDR1 DFQATT and CDR2 SNEGSKA (reference sequence). CDR3 length equals 15 residues. V gave up 6 bases and J gave up 7 bases; unmatched junction bases: 16. The CDR3 DNA is TGCAGTGCACCCCCCCTGGGCGGGGGTCGCCATACGCAGTATTTT. Its translation is CSAPPLGGGRHTQYF.

The sample holds many counts of this clonotype. V is TRBV20-1 and J is TRBJ1-4; perhaps TRBD1 as D (5 bases). The germline V and J ends were trimmed by 0 bases and 4 bases, with 12 bases remaining between them. The germline gives CDR1 DFQATT, CDR2 SNEGSKA (reference sequence). The CDR3 sequence is 15 residues long. In nucleotides, the CDR3 is TGCAGTGCTAGAGAGGGCAGGGCCTATAATGAAAAACTGTTTTTT. Encoded protein: CSAREGRAYNEKLFF.

This clonotype was counted ten times or more. The CDR3 region has the DNA TGTGCCAGCAGTACCACTCGTGAGACCCAGTACTTC. Its translation: CASSTTRETQYF. The chain has TRBV12-3 or TRBV12-4 and TRBJ2-5, with D unresolved. The CDR3 consists of 12 residues. Trimming left V 5 bases short and J 5 bases short, with 9 bases between.

The V call is TRBV20-1, the J call TRBJ2-3; D may be TRBD1 (5 bases). The germline V gene has CDR1 DFQATT and CDR2 SNEGSKA (reference sequence). V dropped 8 bases and J dropped 2 bases, with 11 bases sitting between them. CDR3 length: 12 residues. The CDR3: CSFEGDTDTQYF. The CDR3 bases are TGCAGTTTCGAAGGGGACACAGATACGCAGTATTTT.

The rearrangement uses TRBV2 and TRBJ1-5; 9 nucleotides line up with TRBD1. This CDR3 is 15 amino acids long. The J segment lost 2 bases and the V segment lost 6 bases, leaving 5 bases of the junction unmatched. Germline CDR1 SNHLY, CDR2 FYNNEI. The chain's CDR3 is CASRKDRGGNQPQHF. CDR3 nucleotide sequence: TGTGCCAGCAGAAAGGACAGGGGCGGCAATCAGCCCCAGCATTTT.